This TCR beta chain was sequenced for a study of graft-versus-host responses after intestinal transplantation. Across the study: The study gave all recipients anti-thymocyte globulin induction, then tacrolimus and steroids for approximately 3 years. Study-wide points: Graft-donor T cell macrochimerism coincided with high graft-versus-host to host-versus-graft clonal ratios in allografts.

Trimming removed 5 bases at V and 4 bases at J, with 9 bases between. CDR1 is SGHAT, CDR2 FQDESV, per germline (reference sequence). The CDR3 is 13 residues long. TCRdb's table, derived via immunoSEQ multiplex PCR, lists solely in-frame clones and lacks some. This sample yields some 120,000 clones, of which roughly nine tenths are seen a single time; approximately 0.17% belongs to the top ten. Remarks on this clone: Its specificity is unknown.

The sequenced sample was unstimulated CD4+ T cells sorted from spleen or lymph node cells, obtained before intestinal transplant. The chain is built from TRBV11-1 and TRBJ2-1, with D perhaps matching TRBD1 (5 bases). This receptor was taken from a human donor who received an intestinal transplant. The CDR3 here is CASSADRYNEQFF. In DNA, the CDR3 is TGTGCCAGCAGCGCCGACAGATACAATGAGCAGTTCTTC.